The 3 T cell receptor beta chains given below trace back to one sample, sequenced in a study of blood T cell repertoires in COVID-19. TCRdb keeps only in-frame clones here, not all; method: immunoSEQ multiplex PCR. This table has roughly 300,000 clones, 92% appearing once. The specimen sequenced was PBMCs or T cells enriched from blood (not recorded which). Source of these receptors: a woman in her 30s who had recovered from COVID-19.

The V and J genes are TRBV6-5 and TRBJ1-2, with D perhaps matching TRBD1 (6 bases). Per germline, CDR1 MNHEY and CDR2 SVGAGI. The ends were cut back, 5 bases at V and 10 bases at J, with 14 bases in the middle. This CDR3 comprises 12 residues. In DNA form, the CDR3 reads TGTGCCAGCAGTCCGACTCGGACAGCCTACACCTTC. Protein: CASSPTRTAYTF.

V gene TRBV28 combines with J gene TRBJ1-4, with D unresolved. The V end lost 5 bases, the J end lost 4 bases, and 14 bases lay between the germline ends. This CDR3 has 15 amino acids. The germline gives CDR1 MDHEN, CDR2 SYDVKM. CDR3 bases: TGTGCCAGCAGTGACGACGGAGGCCTTAATGAAAAACTGTTTTTT. As protein: CASSDDGGLNEKLFF.

The chain recombines TRBV12-3 or TRBV12-4 with TRBJ1-5; D remains unclear. Trimming shortened V by 6 bases and J by 7 bases, and 10 bases separated the two germline ends. The CDR3 is 12 amino acids. Here the CDR3 reads CASSTRGQPQHF. The DNA for the CDR3 is TGTGCCAGCAGCACGAGAGGGCAGCCCCAGCATTTT.